A few counts support the clone carrying this T cell receptor (beta chain). The sample originates from a study of radiotherapy plus CTLA-4 blockade in lung cancer. The CDR3 sequence is 15 residues long. Germline V gene data show CDR1 as SGHTA and CDR2 as FQGNSA. V was clipped by 1 base and J by 0 bases, with 7 bases between them. Profiling relied on immunoSEQ multiplex PCR, and the TCRdb table lists in-frame clones only, not all of them. The table includes 45,000 to 55,000 clones, about 88% detected once. This clonotype originated in a human donor with non-small cell lung cancer whose response to radiotherapy plus ipilimumab could not be evaluated. This specimen consisted of peripheral blood, obtained from a patient treated with radiotherapy plus ipilimumab. The J gene is TRBJ1-3, the V gene TRBV7-2; D remains ambiguous. The CDR3, as DNA: TGTGCCAGCAGCTTAGGACTGTTCTCTGGAAACACCATATATTTT. Its protein is CASSLGLFSGNTIYF.